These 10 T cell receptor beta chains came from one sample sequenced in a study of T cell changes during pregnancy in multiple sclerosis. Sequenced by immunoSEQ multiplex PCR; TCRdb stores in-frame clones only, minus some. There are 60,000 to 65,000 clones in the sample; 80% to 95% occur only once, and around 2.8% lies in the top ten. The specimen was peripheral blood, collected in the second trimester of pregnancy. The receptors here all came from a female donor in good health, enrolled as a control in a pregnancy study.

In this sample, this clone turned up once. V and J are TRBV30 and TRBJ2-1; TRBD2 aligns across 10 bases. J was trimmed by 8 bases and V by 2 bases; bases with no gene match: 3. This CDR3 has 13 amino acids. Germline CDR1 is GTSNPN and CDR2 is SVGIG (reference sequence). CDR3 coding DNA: TGTGCCTGGAGTCCTGGGACTAGCGATGAGCAGTTCTTC. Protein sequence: CAWSPGTSDEQFF. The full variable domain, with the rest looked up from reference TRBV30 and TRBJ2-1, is SQTIHQWPATLVQPVGSPLSLECTVEGTSNPNLYWYRQAAGRGLQLLFYSVGIGQISSEVPQNLSASRPQDRQFILSSKKLLLSDSGFYLCAWSPGTSDEQFFGPGTRLTVL.

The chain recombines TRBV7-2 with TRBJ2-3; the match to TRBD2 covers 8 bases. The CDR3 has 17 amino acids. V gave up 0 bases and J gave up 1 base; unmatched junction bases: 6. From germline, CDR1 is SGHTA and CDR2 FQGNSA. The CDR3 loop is CASSLAGLATGTDTQYF. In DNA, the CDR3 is TGTGCCAGCAGCTTAGCCGGACTAGCCACGGGCACAGATACGCAGTATTTT.

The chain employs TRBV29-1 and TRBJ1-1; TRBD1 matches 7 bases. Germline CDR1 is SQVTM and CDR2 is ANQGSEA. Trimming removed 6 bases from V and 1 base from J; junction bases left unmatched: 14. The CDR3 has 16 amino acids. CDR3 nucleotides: TGCAGCGTGTGGGGGACTAGGGGACAGAGGAACACTGAAGCTTTCTTT. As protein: CSVWGTRGQRNTEAFF.

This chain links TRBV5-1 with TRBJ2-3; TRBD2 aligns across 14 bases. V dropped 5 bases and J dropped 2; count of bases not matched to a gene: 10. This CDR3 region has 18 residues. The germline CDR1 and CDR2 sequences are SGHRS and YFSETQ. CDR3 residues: CASRRLAGGGKDTDTQYF. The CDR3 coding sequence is TGCGCCAGCAGGCGACTAGCGGGGGGGGGTAAGGACACAGATACGCAGTATTTT.

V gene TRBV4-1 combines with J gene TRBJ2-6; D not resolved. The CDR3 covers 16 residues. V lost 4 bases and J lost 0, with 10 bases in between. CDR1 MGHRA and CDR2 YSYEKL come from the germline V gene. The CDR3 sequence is CASSRTHTSGANVLTF. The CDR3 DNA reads TGCGCCAGCAGCCGCACTCATACCTCTGGGGCCAACGTCCTGACTTTC.

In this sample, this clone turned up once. The CDR3 DNA reads TGTGCCAGCAGCGGCGACATTGTCAATGAGCAGTTCTTC. Protein sequence: CASSGDIVNEQFF. The chain combines TRBV5-8 with TRBJ2-1; D not certain. CDR1 and CDR2 from the germline V gene are SGHTS and YDEGEE. Trimming removed 4 bases at V and 6 bases at J, with 11 bases between. This CDR3 contains 13 residues.

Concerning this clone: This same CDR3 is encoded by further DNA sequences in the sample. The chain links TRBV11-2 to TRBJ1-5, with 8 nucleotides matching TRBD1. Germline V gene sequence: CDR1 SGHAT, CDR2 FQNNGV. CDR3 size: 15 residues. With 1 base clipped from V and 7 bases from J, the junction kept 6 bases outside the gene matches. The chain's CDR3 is CASSLGSGGSQPQHF. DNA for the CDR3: TGTGCCAGCAGCTTAGGGTCAGGGGGCAGCCAGCCCCAGCATTTT.

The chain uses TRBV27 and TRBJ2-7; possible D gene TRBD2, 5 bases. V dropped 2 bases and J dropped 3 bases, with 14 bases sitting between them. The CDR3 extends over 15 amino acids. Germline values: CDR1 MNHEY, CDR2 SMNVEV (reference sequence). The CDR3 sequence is CASSLAASRLYEQYF. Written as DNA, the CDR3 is TGTGCCAGCAGTTTAGCGGCTAGCCGACTCTACGAGCAGTACTTC.

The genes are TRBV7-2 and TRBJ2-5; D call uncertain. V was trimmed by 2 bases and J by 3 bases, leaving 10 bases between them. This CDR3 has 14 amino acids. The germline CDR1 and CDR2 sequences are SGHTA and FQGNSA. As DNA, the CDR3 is TGTGCCAGCAGCTTATGGCAGTTTGAAGAGACCCAGTACTTC. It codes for CASSLWQFEETQYF.

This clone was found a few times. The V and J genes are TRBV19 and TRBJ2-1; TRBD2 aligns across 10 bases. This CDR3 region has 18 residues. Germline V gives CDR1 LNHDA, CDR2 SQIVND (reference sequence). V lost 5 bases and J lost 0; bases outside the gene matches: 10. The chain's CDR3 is CASSPHSGRKSSYNEQFF. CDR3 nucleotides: TGTGCCAGTAGTCCGCATAGCGGGAGGAAAAGCTCCTACAATGAGCAGTTCTTC.